This TCR beta chain was captured in a study of yellow fever vaccine responses in identical twins. General study results and limits: Twins' vaccine T cell responses were reported to seem partly convergent and partly personalized.

This clonotype was seen only a few times. Its antigen is not known. CDR1 is SEHNR and CDR2 is FQNEAQ in the germline V gene (reference sequence). With 5 bases removed from V and 15 bases from J, the gap between germline ends came to 11 bases. The CDR3 has 10 residues. TCRdb used MiXCR to reprocess the RT-PCR reads, holding one entry per CDR3 protein. The repertoire consists of some 15,000 distinct CDR3 sequences, with around 84% occurring once and the leading ten covering 0.6% to 0.8%. The chain couples TRBV7-9 to TRBJ2-1, with D possibly TRBD2 on 6 matching bases. Sequences were derived from T cells from blood (PBMCs), unsorted or a sorted subset (not recorded which), sampled before or after yellow fever vaccination (not recorded which). This sequence was found in a woman aged 18-30 years who received the yellow fever vaccine. The CDR3 DNA reads as TGTGCCAGCAGCCGACTAGGTTTGTTCTTC. Translation gives CASSRLGLFF.